Presented here are 11 T cell receptor beta chains from one specimen sequenced in a study of control samples from healthy donors and cancer patients. The protocol was immunoSEQ multiplex PCR, while the TCRdb copy is restricted to in-frame clones and leaves out a portion. This table has 130,000 or so clones, 70% to 90% appearing once. The sample was blood. The receptors were gathered from a man in his fifties or sixties in good health.

The V gene is TRBV28, the J gene TRBJ2-3; D might be TRBD1 (6 bases). The CDR3 sequence is 13 residues long. Per germline, CDR1 MDHEN and CDR2 SYDVKM. V lost 6 bases and J lost 8, with 15 bases in between. CDR3 sequence (DNA): TGTGCCAGCAGACCGGACAGTGTTACTACGCAGTATTTT. Translation: CASRPDSVTTQYF.

The rearrangement joins TRBV5-4 to TRBJ1-4; a possible D gene is TRBD1 (6 bases). V gave up 2 bases and J gave up 7 bases, with 18 bases separating them. Looked up from germline, CDR1 is SGHNT and CDR2 is YYREEE (reference sequence). This CDR3 has 16 residues. The CDR3 DNA sequence: TGTGCCAGCAGCTTTTTATCAGGGGACGAGAGTGAAAAACTGTTTTTT. Encoded protein: CASSFLSGDESEKLFF.

V gene TRBV9 combines with J gene TRBJ2-5; D is perhaps TRBD1 or TRBD2 (5 bases each). Per the germline V gene, CDR1 is SGDLS and CDR2 is YYNGEE. With 0 bases removed from V and 2 bases from J, the gap between germline ends came to 20 bases. CDR3 length: 18 amino acids. The CDR3 sequence is CASSVEDVMGPDQETQYF. DNA of the CDR3: TGTGCCAGCAGCGTAGAAGATGTCATGGGACCTGATCAAGAGACCCAGTACTTC.

V is TRBV5-5 and J is TRBJ2-7; D perhaps matches TRBD2 (6 bases). The CDR3 contains 15 residues. Trimming took off 0 bases at V and 4 bases at J, with 14 bases between the two ends. CDR1 SGHKS and CDR2 YYEKEE come from the germline V gene (reference sequence). The CDR3 loop reads CASSLDGGHPYEQYF. The CDR3 DNA sequence: TGTGCCAGCAGCTTGGACGGGGGTCACCCTTACGAGCAGTACTTC.

The chain employs TRBV28 and TRBJ2-7; TRBD1 aligns across 7 bases. CDR3 length: 14 residues. Germline V gene sequence: CDR1 MDHEN, CDR2 SYDVKM. Germline trimming cut 6 bases from V and 7 bases from J; bases unmatched to any gene: 12. CDR3 loop: CASRKQGTLREQYF. The CDR3 bases are TGTGCCAGCAGGAAACAGGGGACATTAAGGGAGCAGTACTTC.

The chain joins TRBV7-2 to TRBJ2-4; D is uncertain. Deletions cut 4 bases from V and 8 bases from J, with 6 bases between. The CDR3 is made up of 11 amino acids. Germline V gene sequence: CDR1 SGHTA, CDR2 FQGNSA. CDR3 protein: CASSYGYIQYF. The CDR3 DNA reads TGTGCCAGCAGCTATGGATACATTCAGTACTTC.

CDR3 nucleotide sequence: TGTGCCAGCAGTTCAATGACAGCCATCATAGCCAAAAACATTCAGTACTTC. It is translated as CASSSMTAIIAKNIQYF. This rearrangement joins TRBV28 to TRBJ2-4; a possible D gene is TRBD1 (5 bases). This CDR3 contains 17 residues. Germline-derived CDR1 and CDR2 are MDHEN and SYDVKM. The ends were cut back, 4 bases at V and 0 bases at J, with 16 bases in the middle.

The V and J genes are TRBV5-6 and TRBJ1-1; TRBD1 might be the D (6 bases). The CDR3 totals 13 residues. Germline-derived CDR1 and CDR2 are SGHDT and YYEEEE. Trimming took 2 bases from V and 1 from J, leaving 6 bases between them. For the CDR3, the DNA is TGTGCCAGCAGCTTACAGGGGAACACTGAAGCTTTCTTT. As protein: CASSLQGNTEAFF.

The chain recombines TRBV5-1 with TRBJ1-2; no clear D gene. Germline V gives CDR1 SGHRS, CDR2 YFSETQ. This CDR3 has 15 amino acids. Between the trimmed V and J ends, which lost 3 bases and 6 bases, there was a span of 18 bases. The CDR3 is CASSSARARWDGYTF. CDR3 DNA: TGCGCCAGCAGCTCGGCGCGGGCCCGGTGGGATGGCTACACCTTC.

This rearrangement joins TRBV10-3 to TRBJ1-2, with a tentative D call TRBD1 (6 bases). The germline V gene encodes CDR1 ENHRY and CDR2 SYGVKD. The CDR3 is 18 residues long. The V gene lost 0 bases and the J gene lost 8 bases, with 25 bases spanning the gap. The CDR3 here is CAISESPTGAGLSIGYTF. The CDR3 region has the DNA TGTGCCATCAGTGAGTCCCCCACGGGGGCAGGTCTATCAATAGGCTACACCTTC.

This clone was counted once. This chain joins TRBV4-1 and TRBJ2-1, with D possibly TRBD1 on 6 matching bases. This CDR3 is built from 16 residues. Deletions cut 0 bases from V and 7 bases from J, with 16 bases between. The germline V gene encodes CDR1 MGHRA and CDR2 YSYEKL. Here the CDR3 DNA reads TGCGCCAGCAGCCAAGACGTACCCGGGACAAGTAATGAGCAGTTCTTC. It codes for CASSQDVPGTSNEQFF.